The 5 T cell receptor beta chains listed next were all sequenced from one sample in a study of cytomegalovirus exposure and HLA in healthy donors. Primers: 60 Vbeta forward and 13 Jbeta reverse. TCRdb keeps only in-frame clones here, not all; method: immunoSEQ multiplex PCR. Of under 300,000 clones in the sample, just over 70% were seen once. The sample consisted of PBMCs. The receptors were sampled from a female donor in good health and CMV-seronegative.

The chain is built from TRBV6-5 and TRBJ2-7; 7 bases line up with TRBD1. CDR1 and CDR2 (germline): MNHEY, SVGAGI. With V trimmed by 4 bases and J by 7 bases, 10 bases remained unmatched. The CDR3 runs 14 residues. As DNA, the CDR3 is TGTGCCAGCAGTTTCTATTCGACAGGGATGGAGCAGTACTTC. Its translation is CASSFYSTGMEQYF.

This sequence joins TRBV27 and TRBJ2-1; TRBD2 aligns across 7 bases. With 2 bases clipped from V and 0 bases from J, the junction kept 1 base outside the gene matches. Germline lookup yields CDR1 MNHEY and CDR2 SMNVEV (reference sequence). CDR3 length equals 15 residues. The chain's CDR3 is CASSLGGGSYNEQFF. Written as DNA, the CDR3 is TGTGCCAGCAGTTTAGGCGGGGGCTCCTACAATGAGCAGTTCTTC.

The chain uses TRBV5-6 and TRBJ2-7; no definite D call. Germline V gene lookup returns CDR1 SGHDT and CDR2 YYEEEE. This CDR3 is 12 amino acids long. Trimming cost V 4 bases and J 3 bases, with 8 bases left between them. The DNA of the CDR3 is TGTGCCAGCAGCCCGTCAGGCTACGAGCAGTACTTC. This sequence encodes CASSPSGYEQYF.

The V call is TRBV7-6, the J call TRBJ1-5, with D possibly being TRBD1 (6 bases). This CDR3 contains 15 residues. The germline CDR1 and CDR2 sequences are SGHVS and FNYEAQ. V lost 1 base, J lost 1 base, and 8 bases lay in between. The CDR3 DNA reads as TGTGCCAGCAGCTTAGGTGGGGGCAGCAATCAGCCCCAGCATTTT. This sequence encodes CASSLGGGSNQPQHF.

This chain's CDR3 is CARSLVFVPYEQYF. Here the CDR3 DNA reads TGTGCCAGAAGCTTGGTCTTTGTTCCCTACGAGCAGTACTTC. V is TRBV5-3 and J is TRBJ2-7; D not certain. TRBV5-3 is noted as an ORF with a role that remains uncertain. CDR3 size: 14 residues. The V end lost 0 bases, the J end lost 2 bases, and 9 bases lay between the germline ends.